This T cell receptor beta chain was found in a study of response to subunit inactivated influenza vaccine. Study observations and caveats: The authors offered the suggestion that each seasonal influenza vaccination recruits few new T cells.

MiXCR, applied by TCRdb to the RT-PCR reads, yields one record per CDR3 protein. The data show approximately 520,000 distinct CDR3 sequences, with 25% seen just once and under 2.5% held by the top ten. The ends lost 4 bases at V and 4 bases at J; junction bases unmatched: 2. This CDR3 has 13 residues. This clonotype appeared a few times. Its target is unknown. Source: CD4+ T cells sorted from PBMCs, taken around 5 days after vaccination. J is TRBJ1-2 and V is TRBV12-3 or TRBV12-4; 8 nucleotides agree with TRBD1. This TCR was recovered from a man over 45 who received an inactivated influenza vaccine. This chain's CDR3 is CASSSGGAYGYTF. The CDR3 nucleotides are TGTGCCAGCAGTTCAGGGGGCGCCTATGGCTACACCTTC.